The 9 T cell receptor beta chains below come from one sample, sequenced in a study of blood T cell repertoires in COVID-19. Generated by immunoSEQ multiplex PCR, the TCRdb table keeps only in-frame clones and is missing some. The data hold some 87,000 clones, with 60% to 85% observed a single time. Material for sequencing was peripheral blood. These receptors were collected from a human donor in a cohort sampled during active COVID-19.

CDR3 coding DNA: TGCGCCAGCAGCCGGGCCGGGGGGCCTTCCTCCTCTAGCACAGATACGCAGTATTTT. Amino acids: CASSRAGGPSSSSTDTQYF. This chain joins TRBV4-1 and TRBJ2-3; possible D gene TRBD2, 7 bases. CDR1 is MGHRA and CDR2 is YSYEKL in the germline V gene. Deletions cut 4 bases from V and 0 bases from J, with 23 bases between. CDR3 length: 19 residues.

The chain is built from TRBV9 and TRBJ1-2, with D perhaps matching TRBD1 (5 bases). V was pared by 0 bases and J by 6 bases, with 12 bases between. This CDR3 has 14 residues. The V gene's germline CDR1 is SGDLS and CDR2 YYNGEE. CDR3 sequence: CASSVAGGTNGYTF. The CDR3 nucleotides read TGTGCCAGCAGCGTAGCTGGAGGGACGAATGGCTACACCTTC.

This chain connects TRBV14 to TRBJ1-6, with D unclear. The germline CDR1 and CDR2 sequences are SGHDN and FVKESK. Between the trimmed V and J ends, which lost 0 bases and 0 bases, there was a span of 6 bases. This CDR3 is built from 16 residues. The CDR3 DNA sequence: TGTGCCAGCAGCCAAGAAAAGAGCTCCTATAATTCACCCCTCCACTTT. This translates into CASSQEKSSYNSPLHF.

The V gene is TRBV6-6, the J gene TRBJ2-6; D is undetermined. Germline CDR1 reads MNHNY; CDR2 reads SVGAGI (reference sequence). The CDR3 has 12 amino acids. This CDR3 is CACRSGANVLTF. CDR3 in DNA: TGTGCTTGTCGCTCTGGGGCCAACGTCCTGACTTTC.

The CDR3 DNA is TGTGCCAGCTCCCCGGACAGGGGGCACGAGCAGTACGTC. The encoded protein is CASSPDRGHEQYV. This rearrangement joins TRBV18 to TRBJ2-7; 11 bases map to TRBD1. CDR1 and CDR2 (germline): KGHSH, LQKENI. V shed 6 bases, J shed 5 bases, and the junction held 3 bases outside the gene matches. There are 13 residues in the CDR3.

The J gene is TRBJ2-5, the V gene TRBV11-1; 7 bases line up with TRBD2. CDR3 length: 15 amino acids. Germline loops: CDR1 SGHAT, CDR2 FQDESV (reference sequence). Trimming removed 5 bases from V and 4 bases from J; junction bases left unmatched: 10. CDR3 nucleotides: TGTGCCAGCAGCACCCGGGACTACTGGGGAGAGACCCAGTACTTC. Amino acids: CASSTRDYWGETQYF.

The chain carries TRBV6-6 and TRBJ2-1; 7 bases match TRBD1. There are 15 residues in the CDR3. J gave up 8 bases and V 7 bases, and 14 bases lay outside the gene matches. Germline CDR1 and CDR2: MNHNY and SVGAGI (reference sequence). CDR3 residues: CASIRGGWGWDEQFF. The CDR3 DNA is TGTGCCAGCATTAGAGGGGGCTGGGGCTGGGATGAGCAGTTCTTC.

J is TRBJ1-2 and V is TRBV19; D gene ambiguous. Germline values: CDR1 LNHDA, CDR2 SQIVND (reference sequence). With 1 base removed from V and 8 bases from J, the gap between germline ends came to 11 bases. The CDR3 contains 13 residues. The CDR3: CASSIVGGSGYTF. In DNA, the CDR3 is TGTGCCAGTAGTATAGTGGGAGGGAGCGGCTACACCTTC.

The genes are TRBV20-1 and TRBJ2-7; D remains ambiguous. CDR3 length: 11 residues. Trimming removed 1 base from V and 4 bases from J, with 5 bases in between. CDR1 DFQATT and CDR2 SNEGSKA come from the germline V gene (reference sequence). The CDR3 nucleotides are TGCAGTGCTAGAGTCCTGTACGAGCAGTACTTC. It specifies CSARVLYEQYF.